The 21 T cell receptor beta chains presented below share a single source sample, sequenced in a study of response to subunit inactivated influenza vaccine. TCRdb passed the RT-PCR reads through MiXCR, listing each CDR3 protein once. The data contain about 700,000 distinct CDR3 sequences, approximately 15% of them singletons. Material: PBMCs from blood, obtained roughly 12 days after vaccination. These receptors were collected from a man in his fifties or sixties who received an inactivated influenza vaccine.

This clonotype was found a few times. The chain employs TRBV20-1 and TRBJ2-3, with TRBD2 matching over 7 bases. This CDR3 spans 15 amino acids. Germline V lookup: CDR1 DFQATT, CDR2 SNEGSKA (reference sequence). V lost 1 base, J lost 2 bases, and 6 bases stayed unmatched. This CDR3 is CSARAISGYTDTQYF. The CDR3 nucleotides read TGCAGTGCTAGAGCCATTAGCGGGTACACAGATACGCAGTATTTT.

The rearrangement joins TRBV28 to TRBJ1-2, with D hard to call. V was pared by 3 bases and J by 5 bases, with 7 bases between. Germline V CDR1 and CDR2: MDHEN, SYDVKM. CDR3 length equals 12 residues. CDR3 DNA sequence: TGTGCCAGCAGTTTGACCCTTTATGGCTACACCTTC. Protein: CASSLTLYGYTF.

V gene TRBV5-1 combines with J gene TRBJ2-6, with D possibly matching TRBD1 (6 bases). Trimming left V 3 bases short and J 0 bases short, with 13 bases between. Germline CDR1 and CDR2: SGHRS and YFSETQ. The CDR3 spans 17 residues. The CDR3 DNA is TGCGCCAGCAGCTCCTTTACGACAGGCTCTGGGGCCAACGTCCTGACTTTC. This sequence encodes CASSSFTTGSGANVLTF.

The genes are TRBV13 and TRBJ2-7; TRBD2 agrees at 10 bases. Per germline, CDR1 PRHDT and CDR2 FYEKMQ (reference sequence). Germline trimming cut 7 bases from V and 5 bases from J; bases unmatched to any gene: 8. The CDR3 has 14 amino acids. The CDR3 protein is CASTVAGGSNEQYF. CDR3 coding DNA: TGTGCCAGCACAGTAGCGGGAGGTTCCAACGAGCAGTACTTC. The full variable domain, with the rest looked up from reference TRBV13 and TRBJ2-7, is AAGVIQSPRHLIKEKRETATLKCYPIPRHDTVYWYQQGPGQDPQFLISFYEKMQSDKGSIPDRFSAQQFSDYHSELNMSSLELGDSALYFCASTVAGGSNEQYFGPGTRLTVT.

The DNA of the CDR3 is TGCAGTGCTAGAGAGGGTAGCGAGAGCACAGATACGCAGTATTTT. Encoded protein: CSAREGSESTDTQYF. V usage is TRBV20-1 and J usage is TRBJ2-3; tentative D call: TRBD2 (5 bases). V lost 0 bases to trimming and J lost 0 bases, with 10 bases between them. The CDR3 runs to 15 residues. CDR1 is DFQATT and CDR2 is SNEGSKA in the germline V gene (reference sequence).

This clonotype was picked up many times. The genes are TRBV9 and TRBJ2-3; tentatively, D is TRBD2 (6 bases). V lost 0 bases, J lost 9 bases, and 11 bases lay in between. Germline loops: CDR1 SGDLS, CDR2 YYNGEE. This CDR3 contains 13 residues. CDR3 region: CASSVGQLATQYF. The CDR3, as DNA: TGTGCCAGCAGCGTAGGCCAACTAGCCACGCAGTATTTT.

This clonotype has only a few counts. The rearrangement links TRBV6-2 or TRBV6-3 to TRBJ1-2; tentative D call: TRBD1 (5 bases). The V gene lost 5 bases and the J gene lost 1 base, with 14 bases spanning the gap. The CDR3 length is 15 residues. Germline CDR1 and CDR2: MNHEY and SVGEGT. DNA for the CDR3: TGTGCCAGCAGTCTGCCACGGAGGGGTAACTATGGCTACACCTTC. It codes for CASSLPRRGNYGYTF.

This clonotype has just a few counts. The chain is built from TRBV10-3 and TRBJ2-1; 11 nucleotides match TRBD2. CDR1 ENHRY and CDR2 SYGVKD come from the germline V gene. V lost 4 bases and J lost 10; bases outside the gene matches: 9. The CDR3 runs 15 residues. CDR3 loop: CAISGTSGPRTEQFF. Here the CDR3 DNA reads TGTGCCATCAGTGGGACTAGCGGGCCACGAACGGAGCAGTTCTTC.

This clonotype turned up a few times. The gene calls are TRBV15 and TRBJ2-2; 7 nucleotides match TRBD1. Germline loops: CDR1 LNHNV, CDR2 YYDKDF (reference sequence). The junction had 3 bases not matched to a gene; V was cut back by 0 bases and J by 5 bases. The CDR3 runs to 15 residues. In DNA, the CDR3 is TGTGCCACCAGCAGAGACAGGGGGAGTACCGGGGAGCTGTTTTTT. The encoded protein is CATSRDRGSTGELFF.

The V gene is TRBV4-3, the J gene TRBJ1-6; the match to TRBD1 covers 8 bases. The CDR3 has 20 amino acids. V dropped 0 bases and J dropped 1; count of bases not matched to a gene: 11. Germline loops: CDR1 LGHNA, CDR2 YSLEER. The CDR3 DNA follows: TGCGCCAGCAGCCAAGATCTTAGCGGACAGGGAGGATCCTATAATTCACCCCTCCACTTT. Protein product: CASSQDLSGQGGSYNSPLHF.

This clonotype was observed a few times. The V and J genes are TRBV12-3 or TRBV12-4 and TRBJ2-7; weak D call: TRBD2 (5 bases). V was trimmed by 3 bases and J by 7 bases, leaving 10 bases between them. This CDR3 has 12 residues. CDR3 in amino acids: CASSFPRGEQYF. CDR3 coding DNA: TGTGCCAGCAGTTTTCCGAGAGGGGAGCAGTACTTC.

This clonotype was found a few times. The chain combines TRBV12-3 or TRBV12-4 with TRBJ2-1; D ambiguous. The ends were cut back, 3 bases at V and 9 bases at J, with 6 bases in the middle. This CDR3 region has 11 residues. DNA for the CDR3: TGTGCCAGCAGTTTTAGGAGTGAGCAGTTCTTC. Its translation: CASSFRSEQFF.

This clonotype was detected ten times or more. The J gene is TRBJ1-1, the V gene TRBV4-1, with D possibly matching TRBD1 (5 bases). Looked up from germline, CDR1 is MGHRA and CDR2 is YSYEKL. Trimming pared 3 bases from V and 0 bases from J, leaving 14 bases between. The CDR3 length is 16 residues. CDR3: CASSHRRGELNTEAFF. The DNA for the CDR3 is TGCGCCAGCAGCCACCGAAGGGGCGAGCTGAACACTGAAGCTTTCTTT.

This clonotype was counted at least ten times. The chain has TRBV10-2 and TRBJ2-3, with D perhaps matching TRBD2 (6 bases). The CDR3 is 16 residues long. Germline V gives CDR1 WSHSY, CDR2 SAAADI. The V gene lost 3 bases and the J gene lost 2 bases, with 15 bases spanning the gap. The CDR3 DNA reads TGCGCCAGCAGTGAAAGCGCGGGGTCGATCACAGATACGCAGTATTTT. Protein sequence: CASSESAGSITDTQYF.

This clonotype was picked up many times. This sequence joins TRBV12-3 or TRBV12-4 and TRBJ2-1, with D maybe TRBD1 (5 bases). Trimming removed 5 bases from V and 8 bases from J, with 13 bases in between. The CDR3 length is 13 residues. CDR3 region: CASSKQVIDEQFF. Here the CDR3 DNA reads TGTGCCAGCAGTAAACAGGTTATCGATGAGCAGTTCTTC.

This chain connects TRBV28 to TRBJ2-2; no clear D gene. The CDR3 consists of 14 residues. Germline loops: CDR1 MDHEN, CDR2 SYDVKM. V was clipped by 10 bases and J by 6 bases, with 18 bases between them. CDR3 sequence: CATRGPLLSGELFF. As DNA, the CDR3 is TGTGCCACCCGAGGTCCCCTGCTTTCCGGGGAGCTGTTTTTT.

J is TRBJ2-7 and V is TRBV6-2 or TRBV6-3; the D gene is possibly TRBD1 (6 bases). V was pared by 7 bases and J by 4 bases, with 17 bases between. The CDR3 extends over 14 amino acids. Germline V gene sequence: CDR1 MNHEY, CDR2 SVGEGT. CDR3 DNA: TGTGCCAGCACCCGGGACACGGGATTTTACGAGCAGTACTTC. It codes for CASTRDTGFYEQYF.

This clonotype was detected ten times or more. This chain uses TRBV29-1 with TRBJ2-2, with 9 bases lining up with TRBD2. The CDR3 sequence is 14 residues long. Germline CDR1 is SQVTM and CDR2 is ANQGSEA. V was clipped by 7 bases and J by 6 bases; unmatched bases: 9. Here the CDR3 DNA reads TGCAGCGCTAGCGGGACCACCCGCTCCGGGGAGCTGTTTTTT. It codes for CSASGTTRSGELFF.

This clonotype occurred a few times. The rearrangement joins TRBV11-2 to TRBJ2-1; D call uncertain. CDR1 SGHAT and CDR2 FQNNGV come from the germline V gene. Trimming removed 0 bases from V and 2 bases from J, with 5 bases in between. The CDR3 consists of 14 residues. In DNA, the CDR3 is TGTGCCAGCAGCTTAGATAATACCTACAATGAGCAGTTCTTC. It encodes CASSLDNTYNEQFF. The full variable domain, with the rest looked up from reference TRBV11-2 and TRBJ2-1, is EAGVAQSPRYKIIEKRQSVAFWCNPISGHATLYWYQQILGQGPKLLIQFQNNGVVDDSQLPKDRFSAERLKGVDSTLKIQPAKLEDSAVYLCASSLDNTYNEQFFGPGTRLTVL.

This clonotype was picked up a small number of times. CDR3 bases: TGTGCCAGCAGCAGCCGGGCCGAAGCTTTCTTT. Amino acid sequence: CASSSRAEAFF. The J gene is TRBJ1-1, the V gene TRBV6-5; D is ambiguous. This CDR3 comprises 11 residues. The V gene's germline CDR1 is MNHEY and CDR2 SVGAGI. Trimming removed 6 bases from V and 8 bases from J, with 10 bases in between.

This clonotype was detected a few times. The V and J genes are TRBV29-1 and TRBJ2-1; unclear D gene. Germline V CDR1 and CDR2: SQVTM, ANQGSEA. Trimming stripped 7 bases from V and 6 bases from J, with 10 bases between. The CDR3 loop spans 11 amino acids. In nucleotides, the CDR3 is TGCAGCGCCGCTGCTCTCAATGAGCAGTTCTTC. Protein: CSAAALNEQFF.